This record concerns one T cell receptor beta chain sequence. The antigen is undetermined. The source of the sample is a study of shared clonotypes between healthy human individuals. Study conclusions and caveats: Tissue TCR repertoires likely differ from these blood-only repertoires.

The germline gives CDR1 KGHSH, CDR2 LQKENI. The CDR3 totals 17 residues. Deletions cut 0 bases from V and 0 bases from J, with 14 bases between. The method was immunoSEQ multiplex PCR; TCRdb's version includes in-frame clones alone and lacks a portion of them. The sample contains hundreds of thousands of clones, 75% to 85% of which appear only once. The chain uses TRBV18 and TRBJ1-2; the D is unclear. Sequencing input: PBMCs. This receptor was obtained from a woman in her thirties or forties in good health. Some clones in this sample may be carry-over from other donors' samples. The CDR3 DNA reads as TGTGCCAGCTCACCACCGTCAATACCCCTTGCTAACTATGGCTACACCTTC. The encoded protein is CASSPPSIPLANYGYTF.